The clone carrying this T cell receptor (beta chain) has just one count. Its antigen is unknown. PCR amplification relied on 60 Vbeta primers (plus 13 Jbeta primers). Only in-frame clones appear in the TCRdb table, and some are missing; sequencing was by immunoSEQ multiplex PCR. Altogether under 200,000 clones are present, roughly 80% being singletons, with the ten largest covering around 9%. The V gene's germline CDR1 is SEHNR and CDR2 FQNEAQ (reference sequence). The CDR3 has 15 residues. Trimming took 3 bases from V and 4 from J, leaving 14 bases between them. The data derive from a study of cytomegalovirus exposure and HLA in healthy donors. Findings and caveats of the study: As confirmed in vitro, a few CMV-associated chains were specific for CMV antigens.

Sequencing input: PBMCs. V is TRBV7-9 and J is TRBJ2-3, with D maybe TRBD1 (6 bases). The receptor comes from a male donor in good health and CMV-seropositive. CDR3 sequence (DNA): TGTGCCAGCAGCTTGCAGTCCAGGGGCGCAGATACGCAGTATTTT. Protein sequence: CASSLQSRGADTQYF.